The T cell receptor (beta chain) under discussion was sequenced for a study of identical twins. Healthy Caucasians provided all donations. The germline CDR1 and CDR2 sequences are LGHNA and YNFKEQ. V lost 5 bases and J 5 bases, leaving 18 bases between the germline ends. The CDR3 extends over 15 amino acids. The cDNA had a unique molecular identifier and a template-switch universal primer site. A single record per CDR3 protein comes from TCRdb applying MiXCR to the 5' RACE reads. The data hold 400,000 to 500,000 distinct CDR3 sequences, with about 18% observed a single time. General study results and limits: Fewer insertions characterized abundant cord blood beta clonotypes, whereas memory repertoires showed none.

This clonotype was seen repeatedly, ten times or more. The antigen remains undetermined. The clonotype was recovered from a man aged 50 to 60 in good health. The material sequenced was naive T cells sorted from blood. The chain carries TRBV4-2 and TRBJ1-1, with TRBD1 as a possible D gene (6 bases). The CDR3 bases are TGTGCCAGCAGCTCCAACACCAGGGGTGAGACTGAAGCTTTCTTT. This translates into CASSSNTRGETEAFF.